These 26 T cell receptor beta chains originate from one sample sequenced in a study of T cell responses to AZD1222 COVID-19 vaccine. The table came from immunoSEQ multiplex PCR; TCRdb's copy has only in-frame clones and leaves some out. Of more than 85,000 clones detected, around 86% appear once; the ten largest clones hold less than 6%. The sample consisted of peripheral blood, taken on day 0 of AZD1222 vaccination. Source of these receptors: an adult in good health.

This chain links TRBV3-1 (or the pseudogene TRBV3-2) with TRBJ2-7; 7 nucleotides align to TRBD2. Trimming removed 5 bases from V and 4 bases from J; junction bases left unmatched: 20. Germline-derived CDR1 and CDR2 are LGHDT and YNNKEL (reference sequence). The CDR3 covers 18 residues. The CDR3 region is CASSYTGPPFGRSYEQYF. CDR3 bases: TGTGCCAGCAGCTACACGGGACCCCCTTTCGGGAGGTCGTACGAGCAGTACTTC.

The chain joins TRBV19 to TRBJ1-4; D is unresolved. The germline V and J ends were trimmed by 2 bases and 4 bases, with 5 bases remaining between them. This CDR3 is 13 amino acids long. Germline assignment: CDR1 LNHDA and CDR2 SQIVND (reference sequence). The CDR3 region is CASSIHNNEKLFF. CDR3 nucleotides: TGTGCCAGTAGTATACACAATAATGAAAAACTGTTTTTT. The full variable domain, in which reference TRBV19 and TRBJ1-4 provide the parts outside the CDR3, is DGGITQSPKYLFRKEGQNVTLSCEQNLNHDAMYWYRQDPGQGLRLIYYSQIVNDFQKGDIAEGYSVSREKKESFPLTVTSAQKNPTAFYLCASSIHNNEKLFFGSGTQLSVL.

This clone occurred once. CDR3 bases: TGTGCCAGCAGCGTAGCTACCAGGGGGACAGGGAACTACAATGAGCAGTTCTTC. Translated, it gives CASSVATRGTGNYNEQFF. The rearrangement joins TRBV9 to TRBJ2-1; the match to TRBD1 covers 9 bases. The length of the CDR3 is 18 residues. V shed 0 bases and J 3 bases; nucleotides not matched to a gene: 10. CDR1 and CDR2 from the germline V gene are SGDLS and YYNGEE.

The chain recombines TRBV7-2 with TRBJ2-5; TRBD2 matches at 7 bases. V lost 0 bases to trimming and J lost 2 bases; unmatched junction nucleotides: 6. The CDR3 is 16 residues long. The germline gives CDR1 SGHTA, CDR2 FQGNSA. CDR3 protein: CASSLAKGGPQETQYF. The CDR3 coding sequence is TGTGCCAGCAGCTTAGCGAAGGGAGGGCCACAAGAGACCCAGTACTTC.

This rearrangement joins TRBV28 to TRBJ2-1, with a possible D match to TRBD1 (6 bases). The germline V and J ends were trimmed by 7 bases and 10 bases, with 17 bases remaining between them. This CDR3 has 13 amino acids. Germline-derived CDR1 and CDR2 are MDHEN and SYDVKM. In nucleotides, the CDR3 is TGTGCCAGCATTGGAGGCAGGGGATGGGAGCAGTTCTTC. Translation gives CASIGGRGWEQFF.

Sample share makes this clone medium-sized. V and J are TRBV19 and TRBJ1-2, with D unclear. Germline V lookup: CDR1 LNHDA, CDR2 SQIVND (reference sequence). The CDR3 loop spans 13 amino acids. The V gene lost 2 bases and the J gene lost 7 bases, with 11 bases spanning the gap. The CDR3 spells CASSISPTSGYTF. CDR3 coding DNA: TGTGCCAGTAGTATATCCCCGACTTCTGGCTACACCTTC.

V usage is TRBV18 and J usage is TRBJ2-2, with 11 bases aligning to TRBD2. The CDR3 spans 17 residues. The germline gives CDR1 KGHSH, CDR2 LQKENI. J lost 2 bases, V lost 5 bases, and 7 bases had no gene match. CDR3 amino acids: CASSVPGLAVNTGELFF. The CDR3 DNA reads TGTGCCAGCTCAGTACCGGGACTAGCGGTTAACACCGGGGAGCTGTTTTTT.

The V call is TRBV6-5, the J call TRBJ2-7, with D tentatively TRBD1 or TRBD2 (5 bases each). CDR3 size: 14 residues. Per the germline V gene, CDR1 is MNHEY and CDR2 is SVGAGI. Trimming stripped 0 bases from V and 2 bases from J, with 8 bases between. CDR3 amino acids: CASSYSRGPYEQYF. In DNA form, the CDR3 reads TGTGCCAGCAGTTACTCGAGGGGACCCTACGAGCAGTACTTC.

On this clone itself: Additional DNA sequences in this sample encode the identical CDR3. V and J are TRBV27 and TRBJ2-1; possible D gene TRBD2, 6 bases. The V end was cut by 5 bases, the J end by 0 bases, with 11 bases between. The V gene's germline CDR1 is MNHEY and CDR2 SMNVEV (reference sequence). CDR3 size: 15 residues. CDR3 bases: TGTGCCAGCAGTCCCCGGAGGGACTCCTACAATGAGCAGTTCTTC. Residues: CASSPRRDSYNEQFF.

The V and J genes are TRBV7-9 and TRBJ2-7; 12 positions match TRBD2. Germline V gene data show CDR1 as SEHNR and CDR2 as FQNEAQ (reference sequence). Trimming removed 2 bases from V and 0 bases from J; junction bases left unmatched: 2. This CDR3 region has 16 residues. CDR3 in DNA: TGTGCCAGCAGCTTATGGACTAGCGGGGTCTCCTACGAGCAGTACTTC. This sequence encodes CASSLWTSGVSYEQYF.

The chain links TRBV7-3 to TRBJ2-1, with unresolved D. CDR3 length: 14 amino acids. Trimming shortened V by 5 bases and J by 5 bases, and 13 bases separated the two germline ends. Germline V gives CDR1 SGHTA, CDR2 FQGTGA. The CDR3 loop reads CASSLSGGNNEQFF. The CDR3 DNA follows: TGTGCCAGCAGCCTATCTGGTGGGAACAATGAGCAGTTCTTC.

CDR3 residues: CASTYRWGGYTF. As DNA, the CDR3 is TGTGCCAGCACCTACCGGTGGGGTGGCTACACCTTC. This chain connects TRBV28 to TRBJ1-2; D gene ambiguous. Germline CDR1 MDHEN, CDR2 SYDVKM. Trimming removed 7 bases from V and 7 bases from J, with 13 bases in between. The CDR3 is 12 amino acids.

This clone has only a few counts. The same CDR3 is also encoded by other DNA sequences in this sample. The rearrangement joins TRBV5-1 to TRBJ1-4; 8 bases fit TRBD1. CDR1 and CDR2 (germline): SGHRS, YFSETQ. CDR3 length: 14 amino acids. Germline trimming cut 4 bases from V and 8 bases from J; bases unmatched to any gene: 7. The CDR3 reads CASSLGQGGEKLFF. The CDR3 DNA reads TGCGCCAGCAGCCTCGGACAGGGAGGGGAAAAACTGTTTTTT.

The CDR3 spells CASSLTGDNTEAFF. DNA for the CDR3: TGTGCCAGCAGCTTAACCGGGGACAACACTGAAGCTTTCTTT. The rearrangement uses TRBV7-3 and TRBJ1-1; possible D gene TRBD1, 5 bases. Germline-derived CDR1 and CDR2 are SGHTA and FQGTGA. The CDR3 contains 14 residues. Trimming left V 0 bases short and J 2 bases short, with 7 bases between.

The J gene is TRBJ1-1, the V gene TRBV6-5, with a tentative D call TRBD1 (5 bases). The ends were cut back, 2 bases at V and 3 bases at J, with 7 bases in the middle. Looked up from germline, CDR1 is MNHEY and CDR2 is SVGAGI. The CDR3 length is 13 residues. The CDR3 reads CASSYGGDTEAFF. The CDR3 DNA reads as TGTGCCAGCAGTTACGGAGGGGACACTGAAGCTTTCTTT.

This clone was picked up one time. V usage is TRBV18 and J usage is TRBJ2-1; D is possibly TRBD2 (6 bases). Per germline, CDR1 KGHSH and CDR2 LQKENI. V was cut by 3 bases and J by 8 bases, with 8 bases left in between. This CDR3 spans 12 amino acids. DNA for the CDR3: TGTGCCAGCTCACCCGGAGGGGATGAGCAGTTCTTC. Translating it yields CASSPGGDEQFF.

The chain links TRBV28 to TRBJ1-3; unclear D gene. CDR1 is MDHEN, CDR2 SYDVKM, per germline. V gave up 9 bases and J gave up 4 bases, with 16 bases separating them. CDR3 length: 14 residues. The CDR3, as DNA: TGTGCCAGTGGAGATAGATGGACGGGAAACACCATATATTTT. This translates into CASGDRWTGNTIYF.

This clone was seen a single time. The gene calls are TRBV7-3 and TRBJ1-1; weak D call: TRBD1 (5 bases). The germline gives CDR1 SGHTA, CDR2 FQGTGA. V was trimmed by 5 bases and J by 4 bases, leaving 14 bases between them. This CDR3 spans 14 amino acids. This chain's CDR3 is CASSPKGTVTEAFF. The CDR3 DNA follows: TGTGCCAGCAGCCCCAAAGGGACCGTCACTGAAGCTTTCTTT. Looking up the rest from reference TRBV7-3 and TRBJ1-1 gives the full variable domain: GAGVSQTPSNKVTEKGKYVELRCDPISGHTALYWYRQSLGQGPEFLIYFQGTGAADDSGLPNDRFFAVRPEGSVSTLKIQRTERGDSAVYLCASSPKGTVTEAFFGQGTRLTVV.

The chain has TRBV5-1 and TRBJ1-1, with D unclear. This CDR3 has 15 residues. Per the germline V gene, CDR1 is SGHRS and CDR2 is YFSETQ. Trimming pared 0 bases from V and 2 bases from J, leaving 11 bases between. The CDR3 DNA is TGCGCCAGCAGCTTGGCCGGCGGCAGAAACACTGAAGCTTTCTTT. Protein sequence: CASSLAGGRNTEAFF.

This chain uses TRBV14 with TRBJ1-2; unclear D gene. This CDR3 has 13 amino acids. V lost 1 base and J 8 bases, leaving 11 bases between the germline ends. Germline V gives CDR1 SGHDN, CDR2 FVKESK. The CDR3 sequence: CASSQGARWGYTF. CDR3 DNA sequence: TGTGCCAGCAGCCAAGGGGCCCGGTGGGGCTACACCTTC. The whole variable domain, filled in from reference TRBV14 and TRBJ1-2, reads EAGVTQFPSHSVIEKGQTVTLRCDPISGHDNLYWYRRVMGKEIKFLLHFVKESKQDESGMPNNRFLAERTGGTYSTLKVQPAELEDSGVYFCASSQGARWGYTFGSGTRLTVV.

CDR3 in DNA: TGTGCCAGCAGTTACTTGGGCAGGGGCCAACACACCGGGGAGCTGTTTTTT. Translation gives CASSYLGRGQHTGELFF. The chain couples TRBV6-2 or TRBV6-3 to TRBJ2-2; D is perhaps TRBD1 (6 bases). V was trimmed by 1 base and J by 3 bases, leaving 15 bases between them. CDR1 MNHEY and CDR2 SVGEGT come from the germline V gene. The CDR3 extends over 17 amino acids.

The J gene is TRBJ2-1, the V gene TRBV12-3 or TRBV12-4; possible D gene TRBD2, 7 bases. The CDR3 has 12 amino acids. Trimming took off 3 bases at V and 8 bases at J, with 8 bases between the two ends. As DNA, the CDR3 is TGTGCCAGCAGTTTCGGGGGGCATGAGCAGTTCTTC. As protein: CASSFGGHEQFF.

The J gene is TRBJ1-5, the V gene TRBV7-2; no clear D gene. CDR3 size: 15 residues. V was trimmed by 4 bases and J by 5 bases, leaving 15 bases between them. CDR1 and CDR2 from the germline V gene are SGHTA and FQGNSA. The CDR3 region has the DNA TGTGCCAGCAGCTCCGGAGTGGGGTCGTATCAGCCCCAGCATTTT. Residues: CASSSGVGSYQPQHF.

The chain combines TRBV7-2 with TRBJ1-1; D not resolved. The CDR3 sequence is 14 residues long. Per germline, CDR1 SGHTA and CDR2 FQGNSA. Trimming took 5 bases from V and 4 from J, leaving 14 bases between them. The CDR3 loop is CASSQRFVGTEAFF. In DNA, the CDR3 is TGTGCCAGCAGCCAAAGGTTTGTAGGCACTGAAGCTTTCTTT.

V is TRBV3-1 (or the pseudogene TRBV3-2) and J is TRBJ1-3, with a tentative D call TRBD1 (5 bases). V lost 4 bases, J lost 3 bases, and 10 bases lay in between. Germline V gene data show CDR1 as LGHDT and CDR2 as YNNKEL (reference sequence). This CDR3 has 14 residues. The CDR3 loop reads CASSRRDGGNTIYF. For the CDR3, the DNA is TGTGCCAGCAGCCGAAGGGACGGTGGAAACACCATATATTTT.

The chain combines TRBV5-1 with TRBJ2-5; TRBD1 matches 10 bases. V shed 0 bases, J shed 4 bases, and the junction held 3 bases outside the gene matches. The CDR3 consists of 15 residues. Germline V CDR1 and CDR2: SGHRS, YFSETQ. This CDR3 is CASSLGQGASETQYF. CDR3 DNA sequence: TGCGCCAGCAGCTTGGGACAGGGGGCTTCAGAGACCCAGTACTTC.